This T cell receptor beta chain was sequenced in a study of T cell clonality in common variable immunodeficiency. Study outcomes and limitations: CVID subjects had higher TCRbeta clonality than healthy controls, most marked in about a third. What drives increased CVID clonality needs T cell subpopulation sequencing.

Donors gave about 5 to 8 ml heparinized peripheral whole blood. Profiled with immunoSEQ multiplex PCR; TCRdb holds only in-frame clones, not every one. This repertoire holds fewer than 75,000 clones, and none appear only once. This clone was detected many times. No antigen is known for it. The observed sequence ends 3 residues before the CDR3 terminus, with the missing tail filled in from the germline J gene. Trimming stripped 1 base from V and 7 bases from J, with 19 bases between. This CDR3 is 16 amino acids long. Germline V gives CDR1 KGHSH, CDR2 LQKENI. The sequenced sample consisted of peripheral blood mononuclear cells. V and J are TRBV18 and TRBJ2-5; tentatively, D is TRBD1 (6 bases). The TCR originated in a person aged 18 to 70 in good health. CDR3 residues: CASSPRPGKEGGTQYF. Incomplete CDR3 DNA: TGTGCCAGCTCACCACGGCCCGGGAAAGAAGGGGGGACC.